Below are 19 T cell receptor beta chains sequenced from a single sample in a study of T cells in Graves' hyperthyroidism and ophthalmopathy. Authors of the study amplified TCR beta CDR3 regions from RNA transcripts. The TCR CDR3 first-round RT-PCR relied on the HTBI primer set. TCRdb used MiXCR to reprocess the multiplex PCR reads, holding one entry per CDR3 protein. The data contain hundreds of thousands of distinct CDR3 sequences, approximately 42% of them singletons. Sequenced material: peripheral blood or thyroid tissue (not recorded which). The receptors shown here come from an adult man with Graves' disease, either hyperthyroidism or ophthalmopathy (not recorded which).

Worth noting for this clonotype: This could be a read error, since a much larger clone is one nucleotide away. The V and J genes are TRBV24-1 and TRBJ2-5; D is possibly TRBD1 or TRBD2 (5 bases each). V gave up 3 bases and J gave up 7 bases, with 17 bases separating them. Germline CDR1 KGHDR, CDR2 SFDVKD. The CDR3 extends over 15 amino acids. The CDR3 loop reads CATSDGGTVKGTQYF. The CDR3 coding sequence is TGTGCCACCAGTGATGGTGGGACCGTCAAAGGGACCCAGTACTTC.

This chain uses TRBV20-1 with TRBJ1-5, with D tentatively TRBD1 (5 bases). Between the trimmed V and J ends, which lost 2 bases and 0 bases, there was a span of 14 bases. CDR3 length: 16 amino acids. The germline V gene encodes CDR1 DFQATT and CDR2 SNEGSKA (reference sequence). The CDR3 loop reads CSARPPWTLSNQPQHF. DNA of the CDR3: TGCAGTGCTAGACCACCCTGGACACTTAGCAATCAGCCCCAGCATTTT.

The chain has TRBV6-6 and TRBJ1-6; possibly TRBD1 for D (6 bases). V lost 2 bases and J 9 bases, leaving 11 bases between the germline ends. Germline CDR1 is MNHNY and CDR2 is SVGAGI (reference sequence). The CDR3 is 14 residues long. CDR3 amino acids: CASSYSRGGSPLHF. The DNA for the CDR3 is TGTGCCAGCAGTTACAGTAGGGGGGGTTCACCCCTCCACTTT.

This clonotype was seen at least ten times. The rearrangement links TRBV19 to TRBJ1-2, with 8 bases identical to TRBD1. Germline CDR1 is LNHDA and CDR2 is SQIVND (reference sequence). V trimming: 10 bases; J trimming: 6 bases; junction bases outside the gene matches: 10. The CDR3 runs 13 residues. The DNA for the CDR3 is TGTGCCACCCGGTGGACAGGGAGCGATGGCTACACCTTC. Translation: CATRWTGSDGYTF.

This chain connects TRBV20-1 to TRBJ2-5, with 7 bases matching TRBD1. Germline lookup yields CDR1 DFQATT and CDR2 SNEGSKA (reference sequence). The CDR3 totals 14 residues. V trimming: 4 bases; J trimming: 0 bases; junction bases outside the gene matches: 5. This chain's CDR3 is CSAIGTEYQETQYF. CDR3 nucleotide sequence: TGCAGTGCTATCGGGACAGAATACCAAGAGACCCAGTACTTC.

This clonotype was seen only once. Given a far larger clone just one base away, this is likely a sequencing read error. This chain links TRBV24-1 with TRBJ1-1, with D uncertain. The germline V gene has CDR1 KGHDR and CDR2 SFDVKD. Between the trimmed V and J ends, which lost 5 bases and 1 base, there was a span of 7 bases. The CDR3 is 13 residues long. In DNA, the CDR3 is TGTGCCACCAGTGTCTTAGGGAACACTGAAGCTTTCTTT. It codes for CATSVLGNTEAFF.

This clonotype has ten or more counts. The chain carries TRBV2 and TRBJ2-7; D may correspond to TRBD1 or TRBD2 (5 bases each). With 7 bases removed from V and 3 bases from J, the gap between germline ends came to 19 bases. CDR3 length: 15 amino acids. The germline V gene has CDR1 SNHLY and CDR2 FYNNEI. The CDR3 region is CASKVGWDDNYEQYF. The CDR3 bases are TGTGCCAGCAAAGTGGGGTGGGACGATAACTACGAGCAGTACTTC. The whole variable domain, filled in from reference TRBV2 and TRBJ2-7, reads EPEVTQTPSHQVTQMGQEVILRCVPISNHLYFYWYRQILGQKVEFLVSFYNNEISEKSEIFDDQFSVERPDGSNFTLKIRSTKLEDSAMYFCASKVGWDDNYEQYFGPGTRLTVT.

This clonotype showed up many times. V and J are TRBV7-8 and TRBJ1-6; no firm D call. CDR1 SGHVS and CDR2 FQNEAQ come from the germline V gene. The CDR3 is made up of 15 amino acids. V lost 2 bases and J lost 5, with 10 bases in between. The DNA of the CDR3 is TGTGCCAGCAGCTTACCACCTATCCATAATTCACCCCTCCACTTT. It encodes CASSLPPIHNSPLHF.

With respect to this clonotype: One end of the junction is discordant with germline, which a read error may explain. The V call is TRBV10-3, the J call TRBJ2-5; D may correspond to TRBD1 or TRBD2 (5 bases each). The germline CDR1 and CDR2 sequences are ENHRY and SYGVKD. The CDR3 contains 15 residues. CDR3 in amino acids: CASSSTGRYEETQYF. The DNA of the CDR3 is TGTGCCAGCAGTTCTACGGGACGGTATGAAGAGACCCAGTACTTC.

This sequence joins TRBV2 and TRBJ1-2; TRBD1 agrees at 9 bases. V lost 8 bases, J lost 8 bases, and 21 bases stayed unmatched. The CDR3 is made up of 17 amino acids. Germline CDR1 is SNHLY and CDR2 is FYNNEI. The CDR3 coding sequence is TGTGCCAGCTGCCTCCAGTCCGGGACAGGGACTGGTGGAGGCTACACCTTC. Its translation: CASCLQSGTGTGGGYTF.

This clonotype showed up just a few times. In DNA, the CDR3 is TGTGCCAGTAGCATTCGGGTGGAAGCTTTCTTT. The encoded protein is CASSIRVEAFF. The V and J genes are TRBV19 and TRBJ1-1, with unresolved D. The germline V and J ends were trimmed by 6 bases and 8 bases, with 10 bases remaining between them. The CDR3 extends over 11 amino acids. CDR1 LNHDA and CDR2 SQIVND come from the germline V gene (reference sequence).

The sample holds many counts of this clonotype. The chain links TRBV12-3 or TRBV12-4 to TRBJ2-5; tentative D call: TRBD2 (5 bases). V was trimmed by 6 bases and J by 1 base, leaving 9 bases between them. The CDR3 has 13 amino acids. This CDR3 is CASSQSGQETQYF. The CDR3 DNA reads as TGTGCCAGCAGCCAAAGCGGCCAAGAGACCCAGTACTTC.

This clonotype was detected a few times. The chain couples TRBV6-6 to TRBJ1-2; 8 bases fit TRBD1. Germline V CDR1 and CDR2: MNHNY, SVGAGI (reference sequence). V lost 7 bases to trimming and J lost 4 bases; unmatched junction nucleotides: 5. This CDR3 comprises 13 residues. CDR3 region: CASTADRAYGYTF. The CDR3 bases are TGTGCCAGCACCGCGGACAGGGCCTATGGCTACACCTTC.

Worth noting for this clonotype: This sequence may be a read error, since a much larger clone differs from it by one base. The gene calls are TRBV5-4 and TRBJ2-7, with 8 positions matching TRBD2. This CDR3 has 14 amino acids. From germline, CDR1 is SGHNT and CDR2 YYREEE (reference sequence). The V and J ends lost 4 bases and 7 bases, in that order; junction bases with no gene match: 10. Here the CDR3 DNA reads TGTGCCAGCAGCAGCAGACTAAGCGGGAGTGAGCAGTACTTC. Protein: CASSSRLSGSEQYF.

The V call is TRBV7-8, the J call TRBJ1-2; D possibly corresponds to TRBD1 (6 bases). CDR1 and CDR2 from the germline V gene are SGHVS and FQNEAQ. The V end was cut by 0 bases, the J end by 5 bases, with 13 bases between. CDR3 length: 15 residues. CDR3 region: CASSLALGQRYGYTF. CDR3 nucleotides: TGTGCCAGCAGCTTAGCGCTTGGACAGAGATATGGCTACACCTTC.

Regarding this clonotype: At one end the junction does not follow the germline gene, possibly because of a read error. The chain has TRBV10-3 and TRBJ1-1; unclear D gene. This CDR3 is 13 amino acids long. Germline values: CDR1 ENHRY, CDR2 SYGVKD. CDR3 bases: TGTGCCAGCAGTTACGGCGGCACCCGAGAAGCTTTCTTT. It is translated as CASSYGGTREAFF.

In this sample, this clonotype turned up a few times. CDR3 protein: CASSFRLAETQYF. CDR3 sequence (DNA): TGTGCCAGCAGCTTTAGATTGGCAGAGACCCAGTACTTC. The chain employs TRBV11-2 and TRBJ2-5; no clear D. Germline loops: CDR1 SGHAT, CDR2 FQNNGV. The CDR3 loop spans 13 amino acids. V was cut by 3 bases and J by 4 bases, with 9 bases left in between.

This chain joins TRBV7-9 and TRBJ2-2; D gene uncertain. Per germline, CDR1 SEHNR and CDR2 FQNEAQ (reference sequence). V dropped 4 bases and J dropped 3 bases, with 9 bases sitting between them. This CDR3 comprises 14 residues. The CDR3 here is CASSSKIDTGELFF. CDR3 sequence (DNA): TGTGCCAGCAGCTCAAAGATTGACACCGGGGAGCTGTTTTTT. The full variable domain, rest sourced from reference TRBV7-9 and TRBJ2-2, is DTGVSQNPRHKITKRGQNVTFRCDPISEHNRLYWYRQTLGQGPEFLTYFQNEAQLEKSRLLSDRFSAERPKGSFSTLEIQRTEQGDSAMYLCASSSKIDTGELFFGEGSRLTVL.

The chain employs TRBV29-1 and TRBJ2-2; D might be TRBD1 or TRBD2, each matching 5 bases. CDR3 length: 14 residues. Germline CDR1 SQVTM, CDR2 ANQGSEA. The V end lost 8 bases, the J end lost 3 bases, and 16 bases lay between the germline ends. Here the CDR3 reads CSQVGTADTGELFF. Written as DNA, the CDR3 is TGCAGCCAAGTAGGGACGGCCGACACCGGGGAGCTGTTTTTT.